Shown below are 2 T cell receptor beta chains from a single sample sequenced in a study of CD8 T cells in cerebrospinal fluid in Alzheimer's disease. Reprocessing the 10x single-cell sequencing reads, TCRdb reports a single entry for every CDR3 protein and omits DNA. This sample's table has about 1,300 distinct CDR3 sequences. Sequencing used cerebrospinal fluid. The origin of the receptors is a human donor in good health.

In terms of frequency, this clonotype is medium-sized. CDR3 in amino acids: CASSFRDLDTQYF. This sequence joins TRBV27 and TRBJ2-3; lacking DNA, the TRBD1 call made by TCRdb goes unchecked. In germline, CDR1 is MNHEY, CDR2 SMNVEV (reference sequence). The CDR3 runs 13 residues.

Its frequency marks this clonotype as large (0.1 to 1%). The chain employs TRBV18 and TRBJ2-1; as DNA is missing, the TRBD2 call by TCRdb cannot be tested. This CDR3 has 20 residues. Germline CDR1 KGHSH, CDR2 LQKENI. CDR3 region: CASSTTRGRLAGGPYNEQFF.